The rows below give T cell receptor beta chains drawn from one sample of a study of blood T cell repertoires in COVID-19. Sequencing used immunoSEQ multiplex PCR; TCRdb keeps in-frame clones, though not all of them. The repertoire has 87,000 or so clones, about 85% of them found once; the top ten carry 2% to 2.5%. Input material: peripheral blood. The receptors stem from a woman aged 70-85 years with acute or convalescent COVID-19. Each CDR3 is given with its conserved first and last residue. A D gene is named only where the DNA matches it firmly. Not every row has a clone size; where given, it reads once, few, many or a size class.

size | J | V | D | DNA | CDR3
- | TRBJ2-1 | TRBV5-1 | - | TGCGCCAGCAGCTTGGTCGGCGACAGCTCCTACAATGAGCAGTTCTTC | CASSLVGDSSYNEQFF
few | TRBJ2-5 | TRBV5-1 | - | TGCGCCAGCAGCCTAATACCTTCAGGGGCCGGAGAGACCCAGTACTTC | CASSLIPSGAGETQYF
few | TRBJ2-2 | TRBV2 | TRBD1 | TGTGCCAGCAGAGGACAGGGGATCGGCACCGGGGAGCTGTTTTTT | CASRGQGIGTGELFF
- | TRBJ1-5 | TRBV10-2 | - | TGCGCCAGCAGTGAGAGGGCAGGGCTTCAGCCCCAGCATTTT | CASSERAGLQPQHF
once | TRBJ2-7 | TRBV5-1 | TRBD1 | TGCGCCAGCAGCGGGGGACAGACCGAGCAGTACTTC | CASSGGQTEQYF
- | TRBJ1-2 | TRBV23-1 | TRBD1 | TGCGCCAGCAGTCAAGCGACAGGGCGCACGTATGGCTACACCTTC | CASSQATGRTYGYTF
- | TRBJ1-5 | TRBV19 | - | TGTGCCAGTAGTATGGGAAAAAGGGGCCAGCCCCAGCATTTT | CASSMGKRGQPQHF
- | TRBJ1-4 | TRBV7-8 | TRBD1 | TGTGCCAGCAGCGTCGACAGGGGGAATGAAAAACTGTTTTTT | CASSVDRGNEKLFF
- | TRBJ2-1 | TRBV7-7 | TRBD2 | TGTGCTAGCAGCCCCTCGGGGGGAAGCTCCTACAATGAGCAGTTCTTC | CASSPSGGSSYNEQFF
few | TRBJ1-4 | TRBV18 | TRBD1 | TGTGCCAGCTCACCTCCAAGGGGACAGGGCTTAGGTGAAAAACTGTTTTTT | CASSPPRGQGLGEKLFF
- | TRBJ2-5 | TRBV5-8 | TRBD1 | TGTGCCAGCAGCTTGGCGGGGACAGGGGGCAAAGAGACCCAGTACTTC | CASSLAGTGGKETQYF
- | TRBJ1-2 | TRBV30 | TRBD1 | TGTGCCTGGAGCCGTCCGGGACAGGTGAACTATGGCTACACCTTC | CAWSRPGQVNYGYTF
- | TRBJ1-3 | TRBV6-5 | TRBD1 | TGTGCCAGCAGCTACCAACAGGGGGCTGGAAACACCATATATTTT | CASSYQQGAGNTIYF
- | TRBJ1-5 | TRBV3-1/TRBV3-2 | - | TGTGCCAGCAGCCAAGAAAGGGGAAATCAGCCCCAGCATTTT | CASSQERGNQPQHF
- | TRBJ1-1 | TRBV7-6 | - | TGTGCCAGCAGCTTAACGGGAGGGAACACTGAAGCTTTCTTT | CASSLTGGNTEAFF